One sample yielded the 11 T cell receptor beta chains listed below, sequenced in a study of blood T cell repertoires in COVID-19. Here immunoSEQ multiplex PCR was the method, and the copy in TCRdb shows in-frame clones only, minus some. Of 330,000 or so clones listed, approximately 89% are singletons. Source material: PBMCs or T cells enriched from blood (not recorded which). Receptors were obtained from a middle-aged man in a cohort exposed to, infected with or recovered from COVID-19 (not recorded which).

CDR3: CASSFKGTSGFNSPLHF. For the CDR3, the DNA is TGTGCCAGCAGTTTCAAGGGGACATCGGGGTTTAATTCACCCCTCCACTTT. The V and J genes are TRBV27 and TRBJ1-6; D is perhaps TRBD1 (6 bases). V shed 3 bases and J shed 6 bases, with 18 bases lying between them. CDR1 is MNHEY, CDR2 SMNVEV, per germline (reference sequence). The CDR3 is 17 residues long.

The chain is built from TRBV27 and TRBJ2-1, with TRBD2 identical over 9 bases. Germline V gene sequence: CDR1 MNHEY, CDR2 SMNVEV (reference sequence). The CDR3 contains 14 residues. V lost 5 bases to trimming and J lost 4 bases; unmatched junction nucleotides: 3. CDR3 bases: TGTGCCAGCAGTCTAGCGGGATCATACAATGAGCAGTTCTTC. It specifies CASSLAGSYNEQFF.

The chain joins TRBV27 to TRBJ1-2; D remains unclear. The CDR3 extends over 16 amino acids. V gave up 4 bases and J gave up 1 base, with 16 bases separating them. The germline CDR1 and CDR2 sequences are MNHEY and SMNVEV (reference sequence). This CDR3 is CASSSGSTGINYGYTF. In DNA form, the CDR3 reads TGTGCCAGCAGTTCGGGGTCAACGGGGATTAACTATGGCTACACCTTC.

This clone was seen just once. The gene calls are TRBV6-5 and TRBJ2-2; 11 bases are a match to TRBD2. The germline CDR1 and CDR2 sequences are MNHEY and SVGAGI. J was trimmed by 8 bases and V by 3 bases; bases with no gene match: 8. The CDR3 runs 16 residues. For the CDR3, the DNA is TGTGCCAGCAGTTATGTAGCGGGAGGGCCAAAGGGGGAGCTGTTTTTT. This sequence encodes CASSYVAGGPKGELFF.

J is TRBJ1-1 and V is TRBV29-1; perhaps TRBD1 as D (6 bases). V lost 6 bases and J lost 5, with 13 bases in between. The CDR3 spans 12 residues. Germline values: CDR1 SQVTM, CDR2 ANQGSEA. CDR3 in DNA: TGCAGCGTAGAGAGAAGGGGGACTGAAGCTTTCTTT. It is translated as CSVERRGTEAFF.

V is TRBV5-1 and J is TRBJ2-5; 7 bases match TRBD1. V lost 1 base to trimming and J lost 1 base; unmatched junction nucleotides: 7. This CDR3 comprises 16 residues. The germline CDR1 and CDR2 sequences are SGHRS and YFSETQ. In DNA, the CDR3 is TGCGCCAGCAGCTTGACGGGACAGCTCATCCAAGAGACCCAGTACTTC. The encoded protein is CASSLTGQLIQETQYF.

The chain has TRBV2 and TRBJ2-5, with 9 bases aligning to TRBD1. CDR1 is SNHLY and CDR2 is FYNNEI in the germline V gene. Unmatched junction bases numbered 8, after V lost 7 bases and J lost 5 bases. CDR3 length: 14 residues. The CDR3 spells CASTPGGQGETQYF. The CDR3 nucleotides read TGTGCCAGCACCCCCGGCGGACAGGGGGAGACCCAGTACTTC.

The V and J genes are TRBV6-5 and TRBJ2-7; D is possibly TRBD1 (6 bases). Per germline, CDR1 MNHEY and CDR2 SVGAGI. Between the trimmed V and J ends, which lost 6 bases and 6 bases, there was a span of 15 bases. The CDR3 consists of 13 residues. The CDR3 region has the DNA TGTGCCAGCAGACGCCACAACAGGGCCGAGCAGTACTTC. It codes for CASRRHNRAEQYF.

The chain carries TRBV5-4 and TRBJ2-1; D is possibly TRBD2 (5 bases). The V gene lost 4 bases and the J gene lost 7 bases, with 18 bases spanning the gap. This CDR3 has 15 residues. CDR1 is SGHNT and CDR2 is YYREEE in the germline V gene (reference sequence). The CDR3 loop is CASSPPRASGNEQFF. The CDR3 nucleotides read TGTGCCAGCAGCCCCCCCCGAGCATCGGGGAATGAGCAGTTCTTC.

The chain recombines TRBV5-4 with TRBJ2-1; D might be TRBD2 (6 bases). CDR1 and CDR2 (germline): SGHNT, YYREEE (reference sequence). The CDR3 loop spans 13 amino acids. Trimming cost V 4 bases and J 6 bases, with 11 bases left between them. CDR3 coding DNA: TGTGCCAGCAGCGGAGGGACCGTCAATGAGCAGTTCTTC. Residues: CASSGGTVNEQFF.

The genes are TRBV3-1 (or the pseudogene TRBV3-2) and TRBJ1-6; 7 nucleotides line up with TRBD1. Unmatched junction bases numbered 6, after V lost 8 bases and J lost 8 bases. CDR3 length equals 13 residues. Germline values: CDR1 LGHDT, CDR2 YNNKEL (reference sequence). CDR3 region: CASGRDSYSPLHF. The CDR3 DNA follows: TGTGCCAGCGGGCGGGACAGTTATTCACCCCTCCACTTT.